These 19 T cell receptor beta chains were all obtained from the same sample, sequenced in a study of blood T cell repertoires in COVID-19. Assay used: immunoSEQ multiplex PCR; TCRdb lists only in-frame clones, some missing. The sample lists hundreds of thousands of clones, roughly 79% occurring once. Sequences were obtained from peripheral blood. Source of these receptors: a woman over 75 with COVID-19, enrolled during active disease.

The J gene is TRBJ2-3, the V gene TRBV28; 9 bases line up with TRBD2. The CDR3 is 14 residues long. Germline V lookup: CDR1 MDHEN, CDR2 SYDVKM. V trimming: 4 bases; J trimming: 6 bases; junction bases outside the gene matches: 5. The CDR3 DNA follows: TGTGCCAGCAGTTCTAGCGGGATAGGGGATACGCAGTATTTT. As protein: CASSSSGIGDTQYF.

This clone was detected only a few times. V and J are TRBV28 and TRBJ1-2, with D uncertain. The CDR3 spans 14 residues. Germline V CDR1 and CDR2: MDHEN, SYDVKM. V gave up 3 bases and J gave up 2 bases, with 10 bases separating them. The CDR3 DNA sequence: TGTGCCAGCAGTTTGGTGACTCCGAACTATGGCTACACCTTC. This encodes CASSLVTPNYGYTF.

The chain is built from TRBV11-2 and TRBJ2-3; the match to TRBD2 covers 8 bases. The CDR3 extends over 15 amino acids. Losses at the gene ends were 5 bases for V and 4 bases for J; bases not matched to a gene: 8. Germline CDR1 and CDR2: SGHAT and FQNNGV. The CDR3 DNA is TGTGCCAGCAGCCTGAGCGGGAGCATTTCAGATACGCAGTATTTT. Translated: CASSLSGSISDTQYF.

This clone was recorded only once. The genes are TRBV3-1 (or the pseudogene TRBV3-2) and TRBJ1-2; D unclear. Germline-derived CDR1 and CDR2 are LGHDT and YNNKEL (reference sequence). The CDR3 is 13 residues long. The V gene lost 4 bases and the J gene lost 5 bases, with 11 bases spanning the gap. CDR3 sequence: CASSLQSRYGYTF. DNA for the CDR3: TGTGCCAGCAGCCTACAGTCCAGATATGGCTACACCTTC.

CDR3 amino acids: CASSLGQGEGYTF. The CDR3 DNA follows: TGTGCCAGCAGCTTAGGACAGGGGGAGGGCTACACCTTC. V and J are TRBV7-3 and TRBJ1-2, with 10 bases matching TRBD1. Trimming took 2 bases from V and 8 from J; bases not matched to a gene: 2. In germline, CDR1 is SGHTA, CDR2 FQGTGA. This CDR3 contains 13 residues.

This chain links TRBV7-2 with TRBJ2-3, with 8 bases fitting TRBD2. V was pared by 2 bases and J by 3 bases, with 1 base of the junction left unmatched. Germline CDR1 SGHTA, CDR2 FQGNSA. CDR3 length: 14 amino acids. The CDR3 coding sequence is TGTGCCAGCAGCTTAAGCGGGAGTACAGATACGCAGTATTTT. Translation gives CASSLSGSTDTQYF.

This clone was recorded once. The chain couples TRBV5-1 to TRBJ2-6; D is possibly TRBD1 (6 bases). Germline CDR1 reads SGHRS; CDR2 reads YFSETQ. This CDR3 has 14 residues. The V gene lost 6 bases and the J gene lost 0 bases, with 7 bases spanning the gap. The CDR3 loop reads CASTDSSGANVLTF. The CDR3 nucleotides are TGCGCCAGCACGGACAGCTCTGGGGCCAACGTCCTGACTTTC. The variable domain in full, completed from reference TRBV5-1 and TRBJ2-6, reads KAGVTQTPRYLIKTRGQQVTLSCSPISGHRSVSWYQQTPGQGLQFLFEYFSETQRNKGNFPGRFSGRQFSNSRSEMNVSTLELGDSALYLCASTDSSGANVLTFGAGSRLTVL.

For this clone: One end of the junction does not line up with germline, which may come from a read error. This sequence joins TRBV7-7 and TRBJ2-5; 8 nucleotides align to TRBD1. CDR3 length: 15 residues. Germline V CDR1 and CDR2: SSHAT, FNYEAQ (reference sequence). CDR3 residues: CASSLGGQGAETQYF. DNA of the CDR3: TGTGCTAGCAGCTTAGGAGGGCAGGGGGCGGAGACCCAGTACTTC.

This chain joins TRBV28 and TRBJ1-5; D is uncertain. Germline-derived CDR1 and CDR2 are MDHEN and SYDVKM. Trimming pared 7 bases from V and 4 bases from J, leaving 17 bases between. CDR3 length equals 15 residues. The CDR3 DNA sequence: TGTGCCAGCAATGGGGAGGTTGGCGATAATCAGCCCCAGCATTTT. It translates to CASNGEVGDNQPQHF. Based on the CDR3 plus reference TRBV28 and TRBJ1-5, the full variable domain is DVKVTQSSRYLVKRTGEKVFLECVQDMDHENMFWYRQDPGLGLRLIYFSYDVKMKEKGDIPEGYSVSREKKERFSLILESASTNQTSMYLCASNGEVGDNQPQHFGDGTRLSIL.

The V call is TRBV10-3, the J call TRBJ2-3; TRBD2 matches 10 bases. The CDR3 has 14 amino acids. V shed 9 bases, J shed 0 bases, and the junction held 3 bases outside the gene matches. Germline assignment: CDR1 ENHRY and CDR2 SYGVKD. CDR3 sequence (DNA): TGTGCCATTAGGACTAGCGGTAGCACAGATACGCAGTATTTT. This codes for CAIRTSGSTDTQYF.

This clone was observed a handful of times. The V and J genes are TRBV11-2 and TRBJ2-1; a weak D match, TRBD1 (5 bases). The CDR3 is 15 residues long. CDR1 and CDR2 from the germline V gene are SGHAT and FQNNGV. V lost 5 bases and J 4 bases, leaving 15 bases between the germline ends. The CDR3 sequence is CASSTTVGQYNEQFF. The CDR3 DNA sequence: TGTGCCAGCAGCACAACCGTCGGACAATACAATGAGCAGTTCTTC.

The DNA for the CDR3 is TGTGCCAGCAGAGGAAACAGGGTTAACTATGGCTACACCTTC. Protein product: CASRGNRVNYGYTF. The chain has TRBV27 and TRBJ1-2, with TRBD1 as a possible D gene (6 bases). V gave up 6 bases and J gave up 1 base, with 12 bases separating them. This CDR3 region has 14 residues. Per germline, CDR1 MNHEY and CDR2 SMNVEV (reference sequence).

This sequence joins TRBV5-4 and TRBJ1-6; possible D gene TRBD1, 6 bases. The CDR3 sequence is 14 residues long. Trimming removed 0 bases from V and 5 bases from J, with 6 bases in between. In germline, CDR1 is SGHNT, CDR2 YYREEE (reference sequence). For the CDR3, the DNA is TGTGCCAGCAGCTTGGACAGGGATAATTCACCCCTCCACTTT. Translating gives CASSLDRDNSPLHF.

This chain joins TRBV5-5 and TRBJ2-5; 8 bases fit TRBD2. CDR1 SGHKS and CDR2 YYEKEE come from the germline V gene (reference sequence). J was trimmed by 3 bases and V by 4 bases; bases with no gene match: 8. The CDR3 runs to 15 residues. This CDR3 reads CASSRRGGGEETQYF. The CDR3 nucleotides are TGTGCCAGCAGCCGCCGGGGGGGCGGAGAAGAGACCCAGTACTTC.

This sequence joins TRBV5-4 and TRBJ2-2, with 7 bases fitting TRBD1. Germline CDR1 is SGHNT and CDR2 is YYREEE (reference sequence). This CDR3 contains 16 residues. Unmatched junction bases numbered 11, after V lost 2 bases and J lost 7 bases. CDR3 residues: CASSLANRGTSGELFF. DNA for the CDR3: TGTGCCAGCAGCTTAGCCAACAGGGGAACTAGCGGGGAGCTGTTTTTT.

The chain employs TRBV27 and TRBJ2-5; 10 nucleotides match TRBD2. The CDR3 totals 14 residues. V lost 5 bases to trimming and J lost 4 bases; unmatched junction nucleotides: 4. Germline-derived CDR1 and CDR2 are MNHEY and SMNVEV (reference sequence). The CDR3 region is CASSRSSGRETQYF. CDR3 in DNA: TGTGCCAGCAGTCGCTCTAGCGGGAGAGAGACCCAGTACTTC.

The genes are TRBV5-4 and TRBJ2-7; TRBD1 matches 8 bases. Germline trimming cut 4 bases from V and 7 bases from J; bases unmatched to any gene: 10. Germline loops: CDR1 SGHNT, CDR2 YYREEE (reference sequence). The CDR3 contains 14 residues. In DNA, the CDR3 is TGTGCCAGCAGCCTGAGACAGGGGCTGAGGGAGCAGTACTTC. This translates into CASSLRQGLREQYF. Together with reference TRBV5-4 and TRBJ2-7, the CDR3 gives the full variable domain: ETGVTQSPTHLIKTRGQQVTLRCSSQSGHNTVSWYQQALGQGPQFIFQYYREEENGRGNFPPRFSGLQFPNYSSELNVNALELDDSALYLCASSLRQGLREQYFGPGTRLTVT.

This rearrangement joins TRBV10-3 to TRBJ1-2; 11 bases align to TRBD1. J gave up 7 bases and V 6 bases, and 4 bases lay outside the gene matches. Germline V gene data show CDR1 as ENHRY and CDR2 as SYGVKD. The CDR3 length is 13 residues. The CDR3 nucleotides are TGTGCCATCAGGCCGGACAGGGGGCCTGGCTACACCTTC. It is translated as CAIRPDRGPGYTF.

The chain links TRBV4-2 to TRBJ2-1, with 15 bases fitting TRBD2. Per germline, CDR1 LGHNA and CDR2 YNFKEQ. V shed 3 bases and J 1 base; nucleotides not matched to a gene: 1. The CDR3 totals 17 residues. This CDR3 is CASSQGLAGGSYNEQFF. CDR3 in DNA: TGTGCCAGCAGCCAGGGACTAGCGGGAGGATCCTACAATGAGCAGTTCTTC.